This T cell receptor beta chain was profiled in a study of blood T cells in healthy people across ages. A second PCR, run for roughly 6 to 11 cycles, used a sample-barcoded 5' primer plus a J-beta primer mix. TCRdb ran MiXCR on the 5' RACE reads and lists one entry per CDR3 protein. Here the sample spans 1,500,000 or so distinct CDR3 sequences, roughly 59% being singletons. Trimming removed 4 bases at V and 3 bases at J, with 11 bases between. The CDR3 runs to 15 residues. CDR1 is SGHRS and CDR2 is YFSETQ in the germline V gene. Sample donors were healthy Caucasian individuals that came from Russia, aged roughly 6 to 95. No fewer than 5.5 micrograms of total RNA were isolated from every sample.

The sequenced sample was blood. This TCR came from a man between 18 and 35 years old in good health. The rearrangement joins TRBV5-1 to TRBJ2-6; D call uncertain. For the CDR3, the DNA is TGCGCCAGCAGCCCAAAGGGCTATGGGGCCAACGTCCTGACTTTC. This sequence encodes CASSPKGYGANVLTF.